There are many counts of the clone carrying this T cell receptor (beta chain). V gave up 0 bases and J gave up 3 bases, with 9 bases separating them. The CDR3 covers 15 residues. Looked up from germline, CDR1 is LGHNA and CDR2 is YSLEER. The authors prepared the TCRbeta library with unique molecular identifiers. In TCRdb, the PCR reads were re-called with MiXCR into one record per CDR3 protein. This table holds about 610,000 distinct CDR3 sequences, about 10% found once. These data are taken from a study of T-cell reconstitution after alpha-beta-depleted transplantation in children. The gene calls are TRBV4-3 and TRBJ2-1; D possibly corresponds to TRBD1 (5 bases). The TCR comes from a human donor who donated a stem cell graft to a child with acute myeloid leukemia. This material consisted of PBMCs from the stem cell graft donor, taken from the stem cell graft. The chain's CDR3 is CASSQEAGYYNEQFF. For the CDR3, the DNA is TGCGCCAGCAGCCAAGAGGCAGGGTACTACAATGAGCAGTTCTTC.